This passage covers 20 T cell receptor beta chains from one sample sequenced in a study of blood T cell repertoires in COVID-19. Here immunoSEQ multiplex PCR was the method, and the copy in TCRdb shows in-frame clones only, minus some. The data contain fewer than 250,000 clones, around 89% of them seen just once; the ten biggest clones take up approximately 4.5%. The sample taken for sequencing was peripheral blood. These receptors all come from a human donor in a cohort sampled during active COVID-19.

This clone was recorded many times. The chain uses TRBV7-6 and TRBJ2-1; 7 nucleotides agree with TRBD1. CDR3 length equals 16 residues. CDR1 is SGHVS and CDR2 is FNYEAQ in the germline V gene. J was trimmed by 3 bases and V by 5 bases; bases with no gene match: 10. CDR3: CASSLTTGTIYNEQFF. Written as DNA, the CDR3 is TGTGCCAGCAGCCTTACGACAGGGACCATCTACAATGAGCAGTTCTTC. The whole variable domain, remainder taken from reference TRBV7-6 and TRBJ2-1, is GAGVSQSPRYKVTKRGQDVALRCDPISGHVSLYWYRQALGQGPEFLTYFNYEAQQDKSGLPNDRFSAERPEGSISTLTIQRTEQRDSAMYRCASSLTTGTIYNEQFFGPGTRLTVL.

This rearrangement joins TRBV5-8 to TRBJ1-2, with 7 positions matching TRBD1. Trimming removed 4 bases from V and 5 bases from J; junction bases left unmatched: 14. The CDR3 spans 16 residues. Germline V gene lookup returns CDR1 SGHTS and CDR2 YDEGEE. The CDR3 DNA reads TGTGCCAGCAGCCATTTCTTCGGACAGGATCAATATGGCTACACCTTC. Encoded protein: CASSHFFGQDQYGYTF.

This sequence joins TRBV15 and TRBJ2-5, with D hard to call. Germline V gives CDR1 LNHNV, CDR2 YYDKDF (reference sequence). The length of the CDR3 is 15 residues. Trimming stripped 0 bases from V and 2 bases from J, with 10 bases between. The CDR3 loop is CATSRDRGFQETQYF. The CDR3 coding sequence is TGTGCCACCAGCAGAGATCGAGGATTTCAAGAGACCCAGTACTTC.

The CDR3 sequence: CASSLREVSYEQYF. DNA of the CDR3: TGTGCCAGCAGCTTGCGGGAAGTCTCCTACGAGCAGTACTTC. J is TRBJ2-7 and V is TRBV5-5; possible D gene TRBD2, 5 bases. V was trimmed by 1 base and J by 0 bases, leaving 8 bases between them. The CDR3 has 14 residues. In germline, CDR1 is SGHKS, CDR2 YYEKEE (reference sequence). The whole variable domain, remainder taken from reference TRBV5-5 and TRBJ2-7, is DAGVTQSPTHLIKTRGQQVTLRCSPISGHKSVSWYQQVLGQGPQFIFQYYEKEERGRGNFPDRFSARQFPNYSSELNVNALLLGDSALYLCASSLREVSYEQYFGPGTRLTVT.

V and J are TRBV3-1 (or the pseudogene TRBV3-2) and TRBJ2-2, with a tentative D call TRBD2 (5 bases). CDR3 size: 18 residues. Germline loops: CDR1 LGHDT, CDR2 YNNKEL (reference sequence). The germline V and J ends were trimmed by 3 bases and 3 bases, with 20 bases remaining between them. CDR3 residues: CASSQRVGSGSYTGELFF. Written as DNA, the CDR3 is TGTGCCAGCAGCCAGAGAGTTGGTAGTGGGAGCTACACCGGGGAGCTGTTTTTT.

The CDR3 region is CASSYSARGYEQYF. Written as DNA, the CDR3 is TGTGCCAGCAGTTACTCGGCCAGGGGCTACGAGCAGTACTTC. The chain links TRBV6-6 to TRBJ2-7; tentative D call: TRBD1 (6 bases). V lost 0 bases and J lost 3, with 9 bases in between. Germline CDR1 and CDR2: MNHNY and SVGAGI (reference sequence). The CDR3 sequence is 14 residues long.

The chain carries TRBV28 and TRBJ2-3; a weak D match, TRBD1 (6 bases). This CDR3 has 15 residues. CDR1 and CDR2 from the germline V gene are MDHEN and SYDVKM. Trimming left V 6 bases short and J 5 bases short, with 18 bases between. The CDR3 is CASSSSQGHRDTQYF. The CDR3, as DNA: TGTGCCAGCAGCTCATCCCAGGGGCACAGAGATACGCAGTATTTT.

The chain employs TRBV11-2 and TRBJ2-1; D ambiguous. The germline V gene encodes CDR1 SGHAT and CDR2 FQNNGV. The CDR3 sequence is 15 residues long. V lost 1 base and J 1 base, leaving 8 bases between the germline ends. DNA of the CDR3: TGTGCCAGCAGCTTAGCTAGTAGGTCCTACAATGAGCAGTTCTTC. Translating gives CASSLASRSYNEQFF.

This chain uses TRBV7-9 with TRBJ2-1; D perhaps matches TRBD2 (6 bases). The germline V gene encodes CDR1 SEHNR and CDR2 FQNEAQ (reference sequence). The CDR3 is made up of 18 amino acids. V lost 1 base to trimming and J lost 0 bases, with 16 bases between them. The CDR3 DNA is TGTGCCAGCAGCTTAGGAGGGCGGGGAAGGACCTCCTACAATGAGCAGTTCTTC. Amino acid sequence: CASSLGGRGRTSYNEQFF. Based on the CDR3 plus reference TRBV7-9 and TRBJ2-1, the full variable domain is DTGVSQNPRHKITKRGQNVTFRCDPISEHNRLYWYRQTLGQGPEFLTYFQNEAQLEKSRLLSDRFSAERPKGSFSTLEIQRTEQGDSAMYLCASSLGGRGRTSYNEQFFGPGTRLTVL.

This clone showed up many times. This sequence joins TRBV10-3 and TRBJ1-6; D call uncertain. CDR1 and CDR2 from the germline V gene are ENHRY and SYGVKD. The CDR3 is 13 amino acids. The V gene lost 3 bases and the J gene lost 8 bases, with 8 bases spanning the gap. Here the CDR3 reads CAISERRDSPLHF. CDR3 bases: TGTGCCATCAGTGAAAGGAGGGATTCACCCCTCCACTTT.

The J gene is TRBJ2-1, the V gene TRBV18, with 9 bases aligning to TRBD1. The CDR3 length is 13 residues. The germline CDR1 and CDR2 sequences are KGHSH and LQKENI. The V segment lost 4 bases and the J segment 8 bases; nucleotides outside the gene matches: 3. The CDR3 DNA is TGTGCCAGCTCACTCAGACAGGGGGATGAGCAGTTCTTC. The encoded protein is CASSLRQGDEQFF.

V gene TRBV5-6 combines with J gene TRBJ2-1; D uncertain. Trimming stripped 0 bases from V and 9 bases from J, with 10 bases between. Germline CDR1 and CDR2: SGHDT and YYEEEE. The CDR3 loop spans 13 amino acids. This CDR3 reads CASSLAAGTEQFF. CDR3 coding DNA: TGTGCCAGCAGCTTGGCCGCAGGTACTGAGCAGTTCTTC. Full variable domain (outside the CDR3, taken from reference TRBV5-6 and TRBJ2-1): DAGVTQSPTHLIKTRGQQVTLRCSPKSGHDTVSWYQQALGQGPQFIFQYYEEEERQRGNFPDRFSGHQFPNYSSELNVNALLLGDSALYLCASSLAAGTEQFFGPGTRLTVL.

V is TRBV3-1 (or the pseudogene TRBV3-2) and J is TRBJ2-3, with TRBD1 as a possible D gene (6 bases). Per the germline V gene, CDR1 is LGHDT and CDR2 is YNNKEL (reference sequence). The V end lost 1 base, the J end lost 5 bases, and 13 bases lay between the germline ends. The length of the CDR3 is 15 residues. The CDR3 sequence: CASSQGRDNLDTQYF. The CDR3 region has the DNA TGTGCCAGCAGCCAAGGCCGGGACAATCTAGATACGCAGTATTTT.

The J gene is TRBJ2-1, the V gene TRBV10-3, with D possibly TRBD2 on 7 matching bases. Trimming removed 2 bases at V and 6 bases at J, with 17 bases between. There are 16 residues in the CDR3. The germline V gene encodes CDR1 ENHRY and CDR2 SYGVKD. The CDR3 DNA is TGTGCCATCAGTGAGGCGGGGGCCGGCGGAGGCAATGAGCAGTTCTTC. Its translation is CAISEAGAGGGNEQFF.

The V call is TRBV4-1, the J call TRBJ2-5, with D maybe TRBD1 (5 bases). Deletions cut 2 bases from V and 4 bases from J, with 11 bases between. The CDR3 loop spans 14 amino acids. Germline lookup yields CDR1 MGHRA and CDR2 YSYEKL. CDR3 protein: CASSQQGWAETQYF. CDR3 sequence (DNA): TGCGCCAGCAGCCAACAGGGTTGGGCAGAGACCCAGTACTTC.

The sample holds a few counts of this clone. The chain is built from TRBV7-8 and TRBJ2-5; no clear D. CDR3 length equals 15 residues. Germline loops: CDR1 SGHVS, CDR2 FQNEAQ. V shed 4 bases and J shed 5 bases, with 17 bases lying between them. DNA for the CDR3: TGTGCCAGCAGCTACGTACTGACACCTCAGGAGACCCAGTACTTC. Translating gives CASSYVLTPQETQYF.

This chain joins TRBV19 and TRBJ2-3; D not certain. From germline, CDR1 is LNHDA and CDR2 SQIVND (reference sequence). This CDR3 spans 13 amino acids. V was shortened by 5 bases and J by 5 bases, with 11 bases between the two germline ends. CDR3 coding DNA: TGTGCCAGTAGTTCCGCATTCGGAGATACGCAGTATTTT. Protein sequence: CASSSAFGDTQYF.

The chain is built from TRBV7-2 and TRBJ2-1; TRBD2 agrees at 10 bases. The CDR3 covers 16 residues. Trimming cost V 5 bases and J 6 bases; bases outside gene matches: 10. Germline V gives CDR1 SGHTA, CDR2 FQGNSA. CDR3: CASSHWGTSDSNEQFF. In DNA, the CDR3 is TGTGCCAGCAGCCATTGGGGGACTAGCGATTCCAATGAGCAGTTCTTC.

The J gene is TRBJ1-5, the V gene TRBV5-4; 12 positions agree with TRBD1. The germline V gene has CDR1 SGHNT and CDR2 YYREEE (reference sequence). V shed 5 bases, J shed 7 bases, and the junction held 16 bases outside the gene matches. The CDR3 extends over 18 amino acids. CDR3 nucleotide sequence: TGTGCCAGCAGGTTAACCGGGACAGGGGGCGGCAAGAGGCAGCCCCAGCATTTT. This translates into CASRLTGTGGGKRQPQHF. The variable domain in full, completed from reference TRBV5-4 and TRBJ1-5, reads ETGVTQSPTHLIKTRGQQVTLRCSSQSGHNTVSWYQQALGQGPQFIFQYYREEENGRGNFPPRFSGLQFPNYSSELNVNALELDDSALYLCASRLTGTGGGKRQPQHFGDGTRLSIL.

This chain connects TRBV19 to TRBJ2-3; 7 bases align to TRBD2. V gave up 5 bases and J gave up 2 bases; unmatched junction bases: 7. In germline, CDR1 is LNHDA, CDR2 SQIVND (reference sequence). The CDR3 length is 15 residues. This CDR3 reads CASSGGGVFTDTQYF. DNA of the CDR3: TGTGCCAGTAGTGGCGGGGGAGTATTCACAGATACGCAGTATTTT.